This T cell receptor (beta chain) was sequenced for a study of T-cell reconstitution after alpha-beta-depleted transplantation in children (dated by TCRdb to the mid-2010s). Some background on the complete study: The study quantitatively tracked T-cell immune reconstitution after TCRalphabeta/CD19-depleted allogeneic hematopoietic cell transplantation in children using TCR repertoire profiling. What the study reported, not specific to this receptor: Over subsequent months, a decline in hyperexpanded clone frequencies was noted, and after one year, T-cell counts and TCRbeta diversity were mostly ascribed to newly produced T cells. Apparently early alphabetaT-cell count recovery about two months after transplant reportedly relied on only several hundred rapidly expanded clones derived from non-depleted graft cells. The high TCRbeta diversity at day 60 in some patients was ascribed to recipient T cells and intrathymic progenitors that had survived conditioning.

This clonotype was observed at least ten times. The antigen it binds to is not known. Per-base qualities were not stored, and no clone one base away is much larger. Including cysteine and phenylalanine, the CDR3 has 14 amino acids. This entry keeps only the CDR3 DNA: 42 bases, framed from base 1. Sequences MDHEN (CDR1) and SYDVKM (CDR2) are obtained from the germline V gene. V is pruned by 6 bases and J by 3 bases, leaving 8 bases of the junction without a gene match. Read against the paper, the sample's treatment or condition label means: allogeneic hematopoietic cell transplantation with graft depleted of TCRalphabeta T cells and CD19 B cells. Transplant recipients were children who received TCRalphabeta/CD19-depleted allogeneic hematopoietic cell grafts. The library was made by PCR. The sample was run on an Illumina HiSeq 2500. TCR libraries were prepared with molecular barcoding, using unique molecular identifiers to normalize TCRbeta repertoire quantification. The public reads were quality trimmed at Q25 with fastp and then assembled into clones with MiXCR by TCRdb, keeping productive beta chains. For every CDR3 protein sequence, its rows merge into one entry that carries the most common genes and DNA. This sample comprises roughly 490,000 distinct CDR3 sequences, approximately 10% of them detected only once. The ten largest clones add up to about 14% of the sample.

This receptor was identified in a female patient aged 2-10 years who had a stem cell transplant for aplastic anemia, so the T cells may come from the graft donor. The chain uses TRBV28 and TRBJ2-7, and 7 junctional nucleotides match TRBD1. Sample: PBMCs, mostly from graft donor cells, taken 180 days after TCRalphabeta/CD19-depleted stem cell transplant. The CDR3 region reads CASSRDSSIYEQYF. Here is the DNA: TGTGCCAGCAGCCGGGACAGCAGTATCTACGAGCAGTACTTC. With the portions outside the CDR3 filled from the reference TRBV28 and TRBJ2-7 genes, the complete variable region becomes DVKVTQSSRYLVKRTGEKVFLECVQDMDHENMFWYRQDPGLGLRLIYFSYDVKMKEKGDIPEGYSVSREKKERFSLILESASTNQTSMYLCASSRDSSIYEQYFGPGTRLTVT.